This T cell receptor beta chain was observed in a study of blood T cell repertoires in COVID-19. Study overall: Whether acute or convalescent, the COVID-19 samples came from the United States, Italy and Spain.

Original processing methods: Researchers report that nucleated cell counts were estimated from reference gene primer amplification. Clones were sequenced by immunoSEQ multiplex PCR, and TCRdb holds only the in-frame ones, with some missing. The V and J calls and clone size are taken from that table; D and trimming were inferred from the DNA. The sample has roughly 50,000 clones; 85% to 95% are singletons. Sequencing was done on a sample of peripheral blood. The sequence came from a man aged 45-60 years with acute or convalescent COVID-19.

CDR3 residues: CASSRSLDRGDTEAFF. CDR3 nucleotide sequence: TGTGCCAGCAGCCGTTCCCTGGACAGGGGGGACACTGAAGCTTTCTTT. The J gene is TRBJ1-1, the V gene TRBV7-8; 10 nucleotides line up with TRBD1. Germline lookup yields CDR1 SGHVS and CDR2 FQNEAQ. V trimming: 5 bases; J trimming: 3 bases; junction bases outside the gene matches: 9. The CDR3 runs 16 residues.